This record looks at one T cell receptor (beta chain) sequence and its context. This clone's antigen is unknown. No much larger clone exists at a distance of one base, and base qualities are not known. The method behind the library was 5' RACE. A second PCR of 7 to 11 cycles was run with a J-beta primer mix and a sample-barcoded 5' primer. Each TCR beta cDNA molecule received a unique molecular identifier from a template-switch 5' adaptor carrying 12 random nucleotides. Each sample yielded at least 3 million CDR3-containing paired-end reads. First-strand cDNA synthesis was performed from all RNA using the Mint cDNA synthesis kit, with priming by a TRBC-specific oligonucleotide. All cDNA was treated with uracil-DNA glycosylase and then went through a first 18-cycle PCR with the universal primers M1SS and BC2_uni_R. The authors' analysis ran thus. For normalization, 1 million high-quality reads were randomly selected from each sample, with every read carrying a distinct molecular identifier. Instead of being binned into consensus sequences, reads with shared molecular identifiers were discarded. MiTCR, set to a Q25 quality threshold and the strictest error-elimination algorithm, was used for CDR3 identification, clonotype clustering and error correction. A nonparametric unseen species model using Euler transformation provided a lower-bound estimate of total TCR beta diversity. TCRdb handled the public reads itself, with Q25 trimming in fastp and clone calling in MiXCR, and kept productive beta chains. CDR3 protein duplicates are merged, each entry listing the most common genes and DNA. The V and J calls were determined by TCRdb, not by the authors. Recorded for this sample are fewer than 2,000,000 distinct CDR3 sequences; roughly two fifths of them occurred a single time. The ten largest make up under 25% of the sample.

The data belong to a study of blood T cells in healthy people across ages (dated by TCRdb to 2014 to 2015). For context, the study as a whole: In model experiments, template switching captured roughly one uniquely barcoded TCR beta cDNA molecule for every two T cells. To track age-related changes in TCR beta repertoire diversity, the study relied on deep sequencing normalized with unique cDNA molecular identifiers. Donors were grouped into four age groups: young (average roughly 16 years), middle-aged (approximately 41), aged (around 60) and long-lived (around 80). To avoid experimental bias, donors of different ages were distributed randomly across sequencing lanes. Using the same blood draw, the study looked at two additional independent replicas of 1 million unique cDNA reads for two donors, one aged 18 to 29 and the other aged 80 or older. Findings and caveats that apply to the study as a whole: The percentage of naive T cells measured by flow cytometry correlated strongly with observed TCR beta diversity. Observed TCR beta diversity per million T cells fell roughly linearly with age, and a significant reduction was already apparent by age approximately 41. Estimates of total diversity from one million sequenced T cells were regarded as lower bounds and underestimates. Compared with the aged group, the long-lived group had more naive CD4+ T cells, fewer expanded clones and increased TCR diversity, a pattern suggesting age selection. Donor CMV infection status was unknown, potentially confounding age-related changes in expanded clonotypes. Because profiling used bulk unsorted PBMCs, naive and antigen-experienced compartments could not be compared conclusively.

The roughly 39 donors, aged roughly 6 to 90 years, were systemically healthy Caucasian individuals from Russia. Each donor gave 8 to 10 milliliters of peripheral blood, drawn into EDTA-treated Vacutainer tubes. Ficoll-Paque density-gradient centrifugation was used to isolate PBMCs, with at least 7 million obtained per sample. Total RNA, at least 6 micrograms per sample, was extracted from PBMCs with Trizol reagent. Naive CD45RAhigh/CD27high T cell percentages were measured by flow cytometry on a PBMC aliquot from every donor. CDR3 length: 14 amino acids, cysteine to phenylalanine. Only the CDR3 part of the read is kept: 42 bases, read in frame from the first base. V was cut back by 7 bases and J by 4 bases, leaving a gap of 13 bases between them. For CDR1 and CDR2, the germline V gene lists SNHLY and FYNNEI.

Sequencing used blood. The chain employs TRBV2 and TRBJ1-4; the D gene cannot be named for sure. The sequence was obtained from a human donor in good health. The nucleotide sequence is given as TGTGCCAGCACCCGATTGGGCCTTAATGAAAAACTGTTTTTT. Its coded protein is CASTRLGLNEKLFF. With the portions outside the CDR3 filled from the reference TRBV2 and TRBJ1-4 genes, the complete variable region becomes EPEVTQTPSHQVTQMGQEVILRCVPISNHLYFYWYRQILGQKVEFLVSFYNNEISEKSEIFDDQFSVERPDGSNFTLKIRSTKLEDSAMYFCASTRLGLNEKLFFGSGTQLSVL.